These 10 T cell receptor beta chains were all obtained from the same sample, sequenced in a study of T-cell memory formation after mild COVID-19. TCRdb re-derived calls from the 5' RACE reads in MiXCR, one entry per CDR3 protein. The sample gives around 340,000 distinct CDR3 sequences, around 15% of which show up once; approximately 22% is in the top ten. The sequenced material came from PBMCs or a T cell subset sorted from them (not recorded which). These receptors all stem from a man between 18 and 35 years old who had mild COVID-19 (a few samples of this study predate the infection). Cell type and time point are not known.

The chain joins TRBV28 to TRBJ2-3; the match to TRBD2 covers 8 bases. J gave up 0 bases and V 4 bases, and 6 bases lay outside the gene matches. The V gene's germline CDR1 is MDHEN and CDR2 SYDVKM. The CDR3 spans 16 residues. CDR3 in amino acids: CASSSGGTISTDTQYF. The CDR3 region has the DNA TGTGCCAGCAGTTCGGGGGGGACCATTAGCACAGATACGCAGTATTTT.

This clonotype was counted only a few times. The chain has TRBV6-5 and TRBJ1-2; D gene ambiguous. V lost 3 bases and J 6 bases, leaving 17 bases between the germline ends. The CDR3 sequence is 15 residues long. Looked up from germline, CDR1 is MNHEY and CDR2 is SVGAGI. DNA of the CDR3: TGTGCCAGCAGTTATCGATTACCTAAAAAGGATGGCTACACCTTC. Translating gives CASSYRLPKKDGYTF.

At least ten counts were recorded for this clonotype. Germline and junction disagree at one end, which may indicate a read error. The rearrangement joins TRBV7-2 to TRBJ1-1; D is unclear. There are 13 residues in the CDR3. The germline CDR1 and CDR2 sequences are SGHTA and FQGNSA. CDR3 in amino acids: CASSLAENTEAFF. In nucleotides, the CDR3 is TGTGCTAGCAGCTTAGCGGAGAACACTGAAGCTTTCTTT. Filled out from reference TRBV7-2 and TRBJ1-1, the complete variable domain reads GAGVSQSPSNKVTEKGKDVELRCDPISGHTALYWYRQSLGQGLEFLIYFQGNSAPDKSGLPSDRFSAERTGGSVSTLTIQRTQQEDSAVYLCASSLAENTEAFFGQGTRLTVV.

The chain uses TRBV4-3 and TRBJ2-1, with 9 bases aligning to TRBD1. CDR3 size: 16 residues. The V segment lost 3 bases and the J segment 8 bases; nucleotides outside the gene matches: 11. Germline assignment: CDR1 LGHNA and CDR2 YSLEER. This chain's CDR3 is CASSHGQGPQGYEQFF. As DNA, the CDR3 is TGCGCCAGCAGCCATGGACAGGGGCCCCAGGGCTATGAGCAGTTCTTC.

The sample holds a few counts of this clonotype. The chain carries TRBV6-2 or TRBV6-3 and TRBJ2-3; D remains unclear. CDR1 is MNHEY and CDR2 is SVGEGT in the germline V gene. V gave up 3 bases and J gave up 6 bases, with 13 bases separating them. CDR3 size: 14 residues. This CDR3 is CASSYLGFEDTQYF. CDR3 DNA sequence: TGTGCCAGCAGTTATTTGGGCTTCGAGGATACGCAGTATTTT.

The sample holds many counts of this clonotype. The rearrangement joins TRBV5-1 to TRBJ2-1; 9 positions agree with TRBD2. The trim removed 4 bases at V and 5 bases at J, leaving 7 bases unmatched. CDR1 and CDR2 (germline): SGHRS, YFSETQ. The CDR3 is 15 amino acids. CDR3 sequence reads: CASSLLAGQHNEQFF. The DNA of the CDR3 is TGCGCCAGCAGCCTTCTAGCGGGGCAACACAATGAGCAGTTCTTC.

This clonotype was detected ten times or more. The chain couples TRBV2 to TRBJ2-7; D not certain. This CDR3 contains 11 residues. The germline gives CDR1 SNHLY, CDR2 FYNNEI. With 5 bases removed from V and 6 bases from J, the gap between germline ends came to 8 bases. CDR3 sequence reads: CASSYSFEQYF. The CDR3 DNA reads TGTGCCAGCAGTTATTCGTTCGAGCAGTACTTC.

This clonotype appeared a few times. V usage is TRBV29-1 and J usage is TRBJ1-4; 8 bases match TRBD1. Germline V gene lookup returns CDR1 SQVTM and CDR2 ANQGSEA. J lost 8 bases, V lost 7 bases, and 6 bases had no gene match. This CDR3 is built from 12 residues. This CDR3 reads CSAGQGREKLFF. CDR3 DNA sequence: TGCAGCGCTGGACAGGGAAGGGAAAAACTGTTTTTT.

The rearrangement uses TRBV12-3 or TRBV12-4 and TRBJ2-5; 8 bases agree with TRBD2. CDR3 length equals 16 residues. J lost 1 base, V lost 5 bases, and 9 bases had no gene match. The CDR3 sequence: CASSPLAGLLQETQYF. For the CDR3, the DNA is TGTGCCAGCAGTCCCCTAGCGGGTCTCCTCCAAGAGACCCAGTACTTC.

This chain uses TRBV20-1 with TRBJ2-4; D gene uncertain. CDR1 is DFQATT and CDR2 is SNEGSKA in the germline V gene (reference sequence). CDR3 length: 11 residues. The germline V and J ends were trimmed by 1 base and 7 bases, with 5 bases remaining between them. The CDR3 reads CSARVGNIQYF. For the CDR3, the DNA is TGCAGTGCTAGAGTAGGGAACATTCAGTACTTC.